The entry below describes one TCR beta chain. This sample was taken from a study of blood T cell repertoires in COVID-19. As for the study in general: Samples representing acute and convalescent COVID-19 were sourced from the United States, Italy and Spain.

Per the authors' pipeline: Scientists estimated how many nucleated cells there were by amplifying reference gene primers. TCRdb's table, derived via immunoSEQ multiplex PCR, lists solely in-frame clones and lacks some. D and trimming come from the DNA, and the V and J calls and clone size come from that table. The data show 100,000 to 150,000 clones, more than 70% seen once. The germline V gene encodes CDR1 MGHDK and CDR2 SYGVNS. The CDR3 has 17 amino acids. V shed 0 bases, J shed 1 base, and the junction held 2 bases outside the gene matches. The clonotype originates from an elderly man with active or convalescent COVID-19. J is TRBJ2-3 and V is TRBV25-1; TRBD2 aligns across 12 bases. Material: peripheral blood. The CDR3 loop is CASSEYRLAGGTDTQYF. The CDR3 DNA follows: TGTGCCAGCAGTGAATACCGACTAGCGGGGGGCACAGATACGCAGTATTTT.